This T cell receptor beta chain was identified during a study of T cell repertoires in cytomegalovirus infection. A single record per CDR3 protein comes from TCRdb applying MiXCR to the reads. This table holds 200,000 or so distinct CDR3 sequences, 35% to 40% found once. With 1 base removed from V and 4 bases from J, the gap between germline ends came to 10 bases. Germline V lookup: CDR1 SSHAT, CDR2 FNYEAQ (reference sequence). CDR3 length equals 14 residues. This clonotype turned up a few times. Its antigen is not known. The chain carries TRBV7-7 and TRBJ2-5, with D possibly matching TRBD1 (6 bases). Sequencing was performed on CD8+ T cells from cultured PBMCs, taken from culture after CMV antigen stimulation. The sequence was obtained from a human donor in good health (CMV status not recorded). Some clones in this sample may be carry-over from other donors' samples. CDR3 bases: TGTGCCAGCAGCTTAGAGTGGGGGCGAGAGACCCAGTACTTC. Protein sequence: CASSLEWGRETQYF.